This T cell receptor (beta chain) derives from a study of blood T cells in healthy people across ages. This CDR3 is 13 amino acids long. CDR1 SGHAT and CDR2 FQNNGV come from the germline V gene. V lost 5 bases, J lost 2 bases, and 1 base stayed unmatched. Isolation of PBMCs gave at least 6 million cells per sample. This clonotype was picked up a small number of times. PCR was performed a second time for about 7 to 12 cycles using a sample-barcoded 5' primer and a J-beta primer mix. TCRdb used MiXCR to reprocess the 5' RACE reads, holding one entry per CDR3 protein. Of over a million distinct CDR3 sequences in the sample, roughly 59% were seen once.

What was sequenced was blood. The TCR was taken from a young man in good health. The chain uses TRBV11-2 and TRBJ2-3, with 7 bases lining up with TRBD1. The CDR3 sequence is CASSGQVTDTQYF. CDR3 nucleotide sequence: TGTGCCAGCAGCGGACAGGTCACAGATACGCAGTATTTT.